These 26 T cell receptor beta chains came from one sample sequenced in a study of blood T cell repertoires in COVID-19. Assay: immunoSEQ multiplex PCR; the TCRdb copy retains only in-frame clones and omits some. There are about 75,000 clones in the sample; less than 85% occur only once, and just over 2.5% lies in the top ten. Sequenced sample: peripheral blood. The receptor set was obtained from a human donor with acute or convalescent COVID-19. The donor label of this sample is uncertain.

CDR3 coding DNA: TGTGCCAGTAGTCTGTCCGGGACAGCGAACACCGGGGAGCTGTTTTTT. It is translated as CASSLSGTANTGELFF. V usage is TRBV19 and J usage is TRBJ2-2, with 7 bases identical to TRBD1. After removal of 5 bases from V and 0 bases from J, the junction contained 6 bases not matched to a gene. Germline CDR1 LNHDA, CDR2 SQIVND (reference sequence). CDR3 size: 16 residues.

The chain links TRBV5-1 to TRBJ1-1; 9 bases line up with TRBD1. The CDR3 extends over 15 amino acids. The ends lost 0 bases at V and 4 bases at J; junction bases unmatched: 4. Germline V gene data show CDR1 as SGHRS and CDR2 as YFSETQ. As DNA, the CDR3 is TGCGCCAGCAGCTTGGCGACAGGGGGAGGCACTGAAGCTTTCTTT. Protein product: CASSLATGGGTEAFF.

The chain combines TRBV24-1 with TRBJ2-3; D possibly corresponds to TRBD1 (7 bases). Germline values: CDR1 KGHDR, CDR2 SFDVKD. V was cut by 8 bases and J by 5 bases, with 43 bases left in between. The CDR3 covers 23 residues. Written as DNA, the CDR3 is TGTGCCACCACCCCGGAGGGGGGTCAGCGCGGAGTGCAAGAGGGGGCTCACAAAGATACGCAGTATTTT. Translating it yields CATTPEGGQRGVQEGAHKDTQYF.

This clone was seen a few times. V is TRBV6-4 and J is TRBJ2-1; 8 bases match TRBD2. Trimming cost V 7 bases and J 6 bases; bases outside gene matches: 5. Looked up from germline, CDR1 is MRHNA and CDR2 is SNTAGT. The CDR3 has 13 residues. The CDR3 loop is CASIRGLVNEQFF. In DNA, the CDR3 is TGTGCCAGCATTAGGGGACTAGTCAATGAGCAGTTCTTC.

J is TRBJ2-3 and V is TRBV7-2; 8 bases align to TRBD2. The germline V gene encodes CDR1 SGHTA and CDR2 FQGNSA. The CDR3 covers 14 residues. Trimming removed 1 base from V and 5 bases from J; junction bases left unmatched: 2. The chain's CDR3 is CASSLGRGGDTQYF. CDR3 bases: TGTGCCAGCAGCTTAGGCCGGGGGGGAGATACGCAGTATTTT.

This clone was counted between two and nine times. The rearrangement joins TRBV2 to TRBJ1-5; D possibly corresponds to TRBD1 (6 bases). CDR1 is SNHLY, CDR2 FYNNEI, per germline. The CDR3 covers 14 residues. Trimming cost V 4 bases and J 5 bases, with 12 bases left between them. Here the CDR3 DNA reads TGTGCCAGCAGTGGTCAGGGGAGCCATCAGCCCCAGCATTTT. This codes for CASSGQGSHQPQHF.

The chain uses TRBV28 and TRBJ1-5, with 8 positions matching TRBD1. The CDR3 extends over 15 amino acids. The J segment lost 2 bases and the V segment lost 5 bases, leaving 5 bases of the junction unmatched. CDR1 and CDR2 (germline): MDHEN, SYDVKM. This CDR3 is CASSPLTGGNQPQHF. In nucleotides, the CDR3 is TGTGCCAGCAGTCCTCTGACAGGGGGCAATCAGCCCCAGCATTTT.

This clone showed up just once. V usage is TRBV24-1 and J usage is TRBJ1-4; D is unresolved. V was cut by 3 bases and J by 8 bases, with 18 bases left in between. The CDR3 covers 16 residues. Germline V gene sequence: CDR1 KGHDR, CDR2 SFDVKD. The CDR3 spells CATSDLGEGGYEKLFF. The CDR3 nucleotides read TGTGCCACCAGTGATCTAGGAGAGGGCGGCTACGAAAAACTGTTTTTT.

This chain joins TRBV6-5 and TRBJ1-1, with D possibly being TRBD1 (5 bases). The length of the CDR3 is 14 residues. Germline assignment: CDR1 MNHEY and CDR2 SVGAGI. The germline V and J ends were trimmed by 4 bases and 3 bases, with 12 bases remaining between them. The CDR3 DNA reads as TGTGCCAGCAGTTTCCTGACAGCCCACACTGAAGCTTTCTTT. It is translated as CASSFLTAHTEAFF.

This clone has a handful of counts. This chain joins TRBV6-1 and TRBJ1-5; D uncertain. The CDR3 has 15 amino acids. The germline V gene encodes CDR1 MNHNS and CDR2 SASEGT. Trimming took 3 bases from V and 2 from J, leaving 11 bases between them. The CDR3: CASSEALAGNQPQHF. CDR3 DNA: TGTGCCAGCAGTGAGGCCTTAGCGGGCAATCAGCCCCAGCATTTT.

This chain's CDR3 is CASGRPGQSYEQYF. The DNA of the CDR3 is TGTGCTAGTGGCCGACCGGGACAATCCTACGAGCAGTACTTC. This chain connects TRBV12-5 to TRBJ2-7; D possibly corresponds to TRBD1 (6 bases). Trimming removed 6 bases from V and 1 base from J, with 13 bases in between. Looked up from germline, CDR1 is LGHNT and CDR2 is FRNRAP. The CDR3 totals 14 residues.

The CDR3 reads CASSLIPNSNNEQFF. Here the CDR3 DNA reads TGTGCCAGCAGCTTAATCCCGAACAGTAACAATGAGCAGTTCTTC. The chain uses TRBV11-2 and TRBJ2-1; D is undetermined. The CDR3 is made up of 15 amino acids. CDR1 is SGHAT and CDR2 is FQNNGV in the germline V gene. Trimming cost V 2 bases and J 5 bases, with 13 bases left between them. The whole variable domain, remainder taken from reference TRBV11-2 and TRBJ2-1, is EAGVAQSPRYKIIEKRQSVAFWCNPISGHATLYWYQQILGQGPKLLIQFQNNGVVDDSQLPKDRFSAERLKGVDSTLKIQPAKLEDSAVYLCASSLIPNSNNEQFFGPGTRLTVL.

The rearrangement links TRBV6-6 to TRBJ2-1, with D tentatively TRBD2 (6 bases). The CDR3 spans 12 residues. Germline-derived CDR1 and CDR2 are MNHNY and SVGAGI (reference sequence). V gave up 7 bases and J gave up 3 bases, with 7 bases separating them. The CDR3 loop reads CASTRDYNEQFF. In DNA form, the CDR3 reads TGTGCCAGCACGCGGGACTACAATGAGCAGTTCTTC.

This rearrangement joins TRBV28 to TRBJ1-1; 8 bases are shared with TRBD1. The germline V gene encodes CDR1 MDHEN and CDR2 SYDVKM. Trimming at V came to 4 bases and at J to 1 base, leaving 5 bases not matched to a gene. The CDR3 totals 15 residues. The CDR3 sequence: CASSSTGVGNTEAFF. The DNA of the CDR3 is TGTGCCAGCAGTTCGACAGGGGTCGGGAACACTGAAGCTTTCTTT.

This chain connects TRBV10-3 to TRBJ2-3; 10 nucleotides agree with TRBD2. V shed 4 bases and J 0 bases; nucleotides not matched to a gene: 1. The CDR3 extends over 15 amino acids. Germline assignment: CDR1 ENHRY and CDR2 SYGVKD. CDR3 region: CAISVGLASTDTQYF. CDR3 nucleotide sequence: TGTGCCATCAGTGTGGGACTAGCGAGCACAGATACGCAGTATTTT.

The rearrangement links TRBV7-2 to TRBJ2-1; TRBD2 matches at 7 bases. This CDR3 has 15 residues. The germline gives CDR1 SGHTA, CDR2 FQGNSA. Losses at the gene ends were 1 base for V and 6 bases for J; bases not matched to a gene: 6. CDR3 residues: CASSLGWERGNEQFF. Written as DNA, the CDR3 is TGTGCCAGCAGCTTAGGGTGGGAGCGGGGCAATGAGCAGTTCTTC.

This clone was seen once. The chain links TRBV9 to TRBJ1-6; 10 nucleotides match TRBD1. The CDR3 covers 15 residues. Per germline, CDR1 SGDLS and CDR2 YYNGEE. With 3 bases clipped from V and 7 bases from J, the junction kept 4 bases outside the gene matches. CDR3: CASSAPGQGNSPLHF. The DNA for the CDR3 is TGTGCCAGCAGCGCTCCGGGACAGGGGAATTCACCCCTCCACTTT.

Written as DNA, the CDR3 is TGTGCCAGCAGTGAGGGGAGGCGCAATCAGCCCCAGCATTTT. The encoded protein is CASSEGRRNQPQHF. This chain connects TRBV6-1 to TRBJ1-5; D call uncertain. The CDR3 contains 14 residues. Trimming left V 3 bases short and J 2 bases short, with 8 bases between. Per the germline V gene, CDR1 is MNHNS and CDR2 is SASEGT.

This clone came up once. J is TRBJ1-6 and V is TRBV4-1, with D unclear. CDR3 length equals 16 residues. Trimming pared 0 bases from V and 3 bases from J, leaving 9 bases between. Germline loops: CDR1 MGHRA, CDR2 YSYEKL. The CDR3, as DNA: TGCGCCAGCAGCCAAGACCCAGGAAACTATAATTCACCCCTCCACTTT. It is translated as CASSQDPGNYNSPLHF.

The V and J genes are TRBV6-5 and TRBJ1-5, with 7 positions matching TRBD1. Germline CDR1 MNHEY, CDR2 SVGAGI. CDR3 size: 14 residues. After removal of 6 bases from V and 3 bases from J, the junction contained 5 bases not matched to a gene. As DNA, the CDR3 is TGTGCCAGCAGGCCGGGACAGAACAATCAGCCCCAGCATTTT. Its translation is CASRPGQNNQPQHF.

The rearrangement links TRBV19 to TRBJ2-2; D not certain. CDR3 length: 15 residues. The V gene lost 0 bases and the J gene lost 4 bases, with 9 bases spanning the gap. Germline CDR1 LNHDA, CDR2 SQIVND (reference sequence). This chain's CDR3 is CASSIEGRITGELFF. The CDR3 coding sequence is TGTGCCAGTAGTATAGAGGGCCGGATCACCGGGGAGCTGTTTTTT.

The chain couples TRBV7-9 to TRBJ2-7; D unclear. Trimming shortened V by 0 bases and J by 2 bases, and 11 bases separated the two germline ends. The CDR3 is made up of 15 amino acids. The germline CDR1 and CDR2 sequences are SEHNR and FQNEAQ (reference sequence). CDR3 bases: TGTGCCAGCAGCTTAGCGGGCGCCGGTACCTACGAGCAGTACTTC. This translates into CASSLAGAGTYEQYF.

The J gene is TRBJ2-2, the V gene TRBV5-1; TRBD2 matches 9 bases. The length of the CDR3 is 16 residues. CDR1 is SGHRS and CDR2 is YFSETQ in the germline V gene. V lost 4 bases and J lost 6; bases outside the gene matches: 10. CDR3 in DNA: TGCGCCAGCAGCGCGGTCGGAGCGGGGGGAGCCGGGGAGCTGTTTTTT. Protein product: CASSAVGAGGAGELFF.

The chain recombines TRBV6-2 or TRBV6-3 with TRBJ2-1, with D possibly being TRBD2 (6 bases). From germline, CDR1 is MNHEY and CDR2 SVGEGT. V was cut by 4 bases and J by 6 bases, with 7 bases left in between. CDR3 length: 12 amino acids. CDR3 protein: CASSWRANEQFF. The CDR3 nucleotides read TGTGCCAGCAGTTGGAGGGCCAATGAGCAGTTCTTC.

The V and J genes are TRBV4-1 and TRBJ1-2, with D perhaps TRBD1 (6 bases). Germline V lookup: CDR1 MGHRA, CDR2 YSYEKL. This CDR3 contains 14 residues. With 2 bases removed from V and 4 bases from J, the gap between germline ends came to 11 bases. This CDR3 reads CASSQQGLSYGYTF. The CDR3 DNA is TGCGCCAGCAGCCAACAGGGGCTTAGCTATGGCTACACCTTC.

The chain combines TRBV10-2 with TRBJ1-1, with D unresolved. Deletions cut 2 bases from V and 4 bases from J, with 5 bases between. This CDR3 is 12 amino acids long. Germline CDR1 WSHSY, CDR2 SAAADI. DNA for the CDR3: TGCGCCAGCAGTGAGCAGGTCACTGAAGCTTTCTTT. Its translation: CASSEQVTEAFF.